A selection of T cell receptor beta chains follows, all from one sample in a study of OX40 agonist ivuxolimab in advanced cancers. Only in-frame clones appear in the TCRdb table, and some are missing; sequencing was by immunoSEQ multiplex PCR. Of 65,000 to 95,000 clones listed, about 86% were seen once; the top ten hold about 0.76%. The sample here was CD4+ or CD8+ T cells sorted from blood, taken in a trial of the OX40 agonist ivuxolimab. All receptors come from an adult with an advanced solid tumor such as melanoma, head and neck, liver or kidney cancer. Both conserved end residues are part of each CDR3. D genes are given only for firm matches. Where a row states a size, it is once, few, many or the class of an expanded clone; other rows omit it.

d_call,j_call,v_call,clone_size,cdr3_nt,cdr3_aa
NA,TRBJ1-6,TRBV6-1,NA,TGTGCCACCAATCTGGGGTATTCACCCCTCCACTTT,CATNLGYSPLHF
NA,TRBJ2-5,TRBV5-1,NA,TGCGCCAGCAGCTTAGGACAGTGGGTAGAGACCCAGTACTTC,CASSLGQWVETQYF
TRBD1,TRBJ1-2,TRBV28,NA,TGTGCCAGCAGGGGTCCCGGGACAGGCGCCTTCGGAGGCTACACCTTC,CASRGPGTGAFGGYTF
NA,TRBJ1-5,TRBV19,NA,TGTGCCAGTAGTATCAAGTCAGGGTATCAGCCCCAGCATTTT,CASSIKSGYQPQHF
NA,TRBJ2-7,TRBV18,NA,TGTGCCAGCTCACCAGCGTCTTCCTACGAGCAGTACTTC,CASSPASSYEQYF
NA,TRBJ2-1,TRBV19,few,TGTGCCAGTAGTATTTCGGCAGCCAGCCACAATGAGCAGTTCTTC,CASSISAASHNEQFF
NA,TRBJ2-7,TRBV7-2,NA,TGTGCCAGCAGCCGATCGGGGTTCTCCTACGAGCAGTACTTC,CASSRSGFSYEQYF
NA,TRBJ1-1,TRBV19,NA,TGTGCCAGTAGTTTGACAGGCGACTTAGTAATGAACACTGAAGCTTTCTTT,CASSLTGDLVMNTEAFF
NA,TRBJ2-7,TRBV28,NA,TGTGCCAGCAGTAACAGGGCGGTCTACGAGCAGTACTTC,CASSNRAVYEQYF
NA,TRBJ1-4,TRBV28,few,TGTGCCAGCGTCGAGGGCGGGGGTGAAAAACTGTTTTTT,CASVEGGGEKLFF
NA,TRBJ1-2,TRBV20-1,NA,TGCAGTGCTAGAGACAGGAGCGGCTACACCTTC,CSARDRSGYTF
TRBD1,TRBJ2-7,TRBV5-5,NA,TGTGCCAGCAGCCCGCGATGGACAGGGTACTCCGAGCAGTACTTC,CASSPRWTGYSEQYF
NA,TRBJ1-1,TRBV6-1,NA,TGTGCCAGCAGGAAGAACCTCGGAGTCGCTGAAGCTTTCTTT,CASRKNLGVAEAFF
TRBD1,TRBJ2-5,TRBV19,NA,TGTGCCAGTAGTACCGGACAGGGGCTCAGGACCCAGTACTTC,CASSTGQGLRTQYF
NA,TRBJ1-1,TRBV30,few,TGTGCCTGGAGTGGCGGGAACACTGAAGCTTTCTTT,CAWSGGNTEAFF
NA,TRBJ1-4,TRBV2,NA,TGTGCCAGCAGAGTCCGGGACTCTAATGAAAAACTGTTTTTT,CASRVRDSNEKLFF
TRBD1,TRBJ1-2,TRBV7-2,NA,TGTGCCAGCAGCTTCGGACAGGGGAGTGGCTACACCTTC,CASSFGQGSGYTF
NA,TRBJ1-4,TRBV18,NA,TGTGCCAGCTCACCAGGTGGGGAAAAACTGTTTTTT,CASSPGGEKLFF
NA,TRBJ2-5,TRBV18,NA,TGTGCCAGCTCACCAGGCGGGCCGACCCAAGAGACCCAGTACTTC,CASSPGGPTQETQYF
TRBD1,TRBJ1-2,TRBV28,NA,TGTGCCAGCAGAGCCCCGGACAGGGGGCCTTACACCTTC,CASRAPDRGPYTF